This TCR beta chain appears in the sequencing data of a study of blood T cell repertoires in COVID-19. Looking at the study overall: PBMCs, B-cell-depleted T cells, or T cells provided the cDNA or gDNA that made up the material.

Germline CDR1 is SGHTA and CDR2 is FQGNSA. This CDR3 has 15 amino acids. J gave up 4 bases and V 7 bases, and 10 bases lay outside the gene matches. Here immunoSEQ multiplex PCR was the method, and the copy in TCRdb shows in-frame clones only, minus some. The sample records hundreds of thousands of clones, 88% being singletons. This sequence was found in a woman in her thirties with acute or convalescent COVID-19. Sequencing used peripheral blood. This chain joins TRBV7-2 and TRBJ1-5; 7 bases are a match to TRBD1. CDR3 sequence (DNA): TGTGCCAGCACCCAAGACAGGGCCCCGAATCAGCCCCAGCATTTT. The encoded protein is CASTQDRAPNQPQHF.